The 6 T cell receptor beta chains below come from one sample, sequenced in a study of a mutant IDH1 vaccine in newly diagnosed glioma. The antigens for these receptors are not known. Time point noted: week 11, during vaccination. A single vaccine dose contained 300 ug of mutant IDH1 20-mer peptide, and topical imiquimod was used with it. Only in-frame clones appear in the TCRdb table, and some are missing; sequencing was by immunoSEQ multiplex PCR. The table lists some 60,000 clones, 75% to 90% of them singletons. The material was PBMCs, obtained from a glioma patient whose treatment included an IDH1 peptide vaccine. The receptors here all came from a man in his fifties or sixties with glioma.

This clone has a handful of counts. The rearrangement joins TRBV5-1 to TRBJ1-1; possibly TRBD1 for D (6 bases). V lost 0 bases and J 8 bases, leaving 11 bases between the germline ends. The germline V gene encodes CDR1 SGHRS and CDR2 YFSETQ. The CDR3 is 13 amino acids. CDR3 DNA sequence: TGCGCCAGCAGCTTGGAGGGGACAACAGAAGCTTTCTTT. Translated, it gives CASSLEGTTEAFF.

The genes are TRBV4-1 and TRBJ1-1; D is undetermined. From germline, CDR1 is MGHRA and CDR2 YSYEKL. With 4 bases removed from V and 1 base from J, the gap between germline ends came to 13 bases. This CDR3 contains 15 residues. CDR3 protein: CASSLAGRPNTEAFF. The CDR3 region has the DNA TGCGCCAGCAGCCTGGCAGGCAGGCCGAACACTGAAGCTTTCTTT.

The genes are TRBV5-1 and TRBJ2-7, with 8 bases that match TRBD1. Unmatched junction bases numbered 9, after V lost 5 bases and J lost 5 bases. Germline-derived CDR1 and CDR2 are SGHRS and YFSETQ. This CDR3 has 14 amino acids. The CDR3 sequence: CASRTGTGENEQYF. CDR3 nucleotides: TGCGCCAGCAGGACCGGGACAGGTGAAAACGAGCAGTACTTC.

In this sample, this clone turned up once. This chain connects TRBV27 to TRBJ1-1, with D uncertain. This CDR3 is 13 amino acids long. V lost 3 bases to trimming and J lost 3 bases, with 8 bases between them. Germline V gene sequence: CDR1 MNHEY, CDR2 SMNVEV (reference sequence). Here the CDR3 DNA reads TGTGCCAGCAGTTTGGACGGATACACTGAAGCTTTCTTT. Amino acids: CASSLDGYTEAFF.

This clone was picked up a small number of times. This rearrangement joins TRBV19 to TRBJ1-5; 7 positions agree with TRBD1. CDR1 LNHDA and CDR2 SQIVND come from the germline V gene (reference sequence). J gave up 4 bases and V 5 bases, and 11 bases lay outside the gene matches. This CDR3 is 16 amino acids long. Here the CDR3 DNA reads TGTGCCAGTAGTCCAGATGGCGGGACAGTTAATCAGCCCCAGCATTTT. It is translated as CASSPDGGTVNQPQHF.

The gene calls are TRBV7-2 and TRBJ1-1, with TRBD1 as a possible D gene (5 bases). V was cut by 4 bases and J by 4 bases, with 13 bases left in between. The length of the CDR3 is 14 residues. The V gene's germline CDR1 is SGHTA and CDR2 FQGNSA. The CDR3 DNA sequence: TGTGCCAGCAGCTCACAGGCCGGGGGCACTGAAGCTTTCTTT. This translates into CASSSQAGGTEAFF.